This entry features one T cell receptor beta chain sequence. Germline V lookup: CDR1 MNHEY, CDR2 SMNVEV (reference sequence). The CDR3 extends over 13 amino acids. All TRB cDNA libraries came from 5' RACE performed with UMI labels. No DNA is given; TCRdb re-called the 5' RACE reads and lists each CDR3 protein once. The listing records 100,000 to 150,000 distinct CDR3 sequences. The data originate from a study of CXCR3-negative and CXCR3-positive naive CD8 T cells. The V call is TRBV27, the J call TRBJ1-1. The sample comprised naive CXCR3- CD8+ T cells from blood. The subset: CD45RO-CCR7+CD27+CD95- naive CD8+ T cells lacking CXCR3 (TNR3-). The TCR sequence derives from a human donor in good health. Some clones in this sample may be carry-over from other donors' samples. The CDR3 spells CASKQAMNTEAFF.